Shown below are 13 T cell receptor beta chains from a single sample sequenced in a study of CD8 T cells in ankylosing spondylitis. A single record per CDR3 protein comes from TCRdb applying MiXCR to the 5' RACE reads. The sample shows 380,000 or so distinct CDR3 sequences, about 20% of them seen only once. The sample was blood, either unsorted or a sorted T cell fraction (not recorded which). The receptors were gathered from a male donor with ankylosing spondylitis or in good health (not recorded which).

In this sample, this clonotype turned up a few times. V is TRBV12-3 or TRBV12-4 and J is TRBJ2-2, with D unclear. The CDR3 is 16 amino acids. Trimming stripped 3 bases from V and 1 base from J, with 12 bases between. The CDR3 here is CASSFFPVRNTGELFF. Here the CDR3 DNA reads TGTGCCAGCAGTTTTTTCCCGGTTCGGAACACCGGGGAGCTGTTTTTT.

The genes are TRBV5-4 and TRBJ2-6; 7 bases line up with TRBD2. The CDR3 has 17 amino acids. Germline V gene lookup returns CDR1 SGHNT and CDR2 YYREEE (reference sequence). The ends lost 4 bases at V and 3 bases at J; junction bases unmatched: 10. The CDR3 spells CASSPRGVTGGANVLTF. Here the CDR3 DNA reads TGTGCCAGCAGCCCACGGGGGGTCACCGGTGGGGCCAACGTCCTGACTTTC.

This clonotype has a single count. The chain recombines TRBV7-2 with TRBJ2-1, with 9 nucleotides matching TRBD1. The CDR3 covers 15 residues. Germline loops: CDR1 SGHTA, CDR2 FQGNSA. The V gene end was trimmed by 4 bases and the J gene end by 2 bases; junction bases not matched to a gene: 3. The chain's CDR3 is CASSWTGDTYNEQFF. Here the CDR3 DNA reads TGTGCCAGCAGCTGGACAGGGGATACCTACAATGAGCAGTTCTTC.

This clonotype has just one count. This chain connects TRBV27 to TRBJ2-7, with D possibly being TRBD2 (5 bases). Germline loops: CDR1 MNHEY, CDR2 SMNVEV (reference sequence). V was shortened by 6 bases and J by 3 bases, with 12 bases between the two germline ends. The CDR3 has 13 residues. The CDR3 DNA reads TGTGCCAGCAGGCCCATAGCGAGCTACGAGCAGTACTTC. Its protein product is CASRPIASYEQYF.

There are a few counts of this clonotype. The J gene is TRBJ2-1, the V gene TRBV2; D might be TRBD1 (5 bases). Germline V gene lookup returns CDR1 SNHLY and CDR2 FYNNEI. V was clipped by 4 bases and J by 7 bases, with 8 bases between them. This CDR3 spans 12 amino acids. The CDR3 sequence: CASSVGENEQFF. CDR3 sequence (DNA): TGTGCCAGCAGTGTAGGGGAAAATGAGCAGTTCTTC.

The CDR3 DNA is TGTGCCAGCAGTTACATAACGGGGGGTGACACAGATACGCAGTATTTT. Encoded protein: CASSYITGGDTDTQYF. The chain couples TRBV6-5 to TRBJ2-3; 7 positions agree with TRBD2. This CDR3 is 16 amino acids long. Germline V gene data show CDR1 as MNHEY and CDR2 as SVGAGI. J was trimmed by 2 bases and V by 2 bases; bases with no gene match: 7.

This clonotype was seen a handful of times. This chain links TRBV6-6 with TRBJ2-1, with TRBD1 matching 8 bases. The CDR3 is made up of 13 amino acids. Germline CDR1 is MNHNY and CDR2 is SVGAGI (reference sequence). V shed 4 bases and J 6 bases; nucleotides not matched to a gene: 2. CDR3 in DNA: TGTGCCAGCAGTTTGCAGGGGGCCAATGAGCAGTTCTTC. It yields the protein CASSLQGANEQFF.

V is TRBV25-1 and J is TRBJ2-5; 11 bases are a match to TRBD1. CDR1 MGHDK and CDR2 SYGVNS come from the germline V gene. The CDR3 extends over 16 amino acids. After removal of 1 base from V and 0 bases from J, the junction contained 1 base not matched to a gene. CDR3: CASSEWDRGDQETQYF. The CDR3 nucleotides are TGTGCCAGCAGTGAATGGGACAGGGGGGACCAAGAGACCCAGTACTTC. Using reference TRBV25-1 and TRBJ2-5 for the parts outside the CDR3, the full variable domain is EADIYQTPRYLVIGTGKKITLECSQTMGHDKMYWYQQDPGMELHLIHYSYGVNSTEKGDLSSESTVSRIRTEHFPLTLESARPSHTSQYLCASSEWDRGDQETQYFGPGTRLLVL.

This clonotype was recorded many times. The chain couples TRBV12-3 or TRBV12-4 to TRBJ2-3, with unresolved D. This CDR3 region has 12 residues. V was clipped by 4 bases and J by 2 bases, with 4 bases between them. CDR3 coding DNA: TGTGCCAGCAGTTCGGTCACAGATACGCAGTATTTT. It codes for CASSSVTDTQYF.

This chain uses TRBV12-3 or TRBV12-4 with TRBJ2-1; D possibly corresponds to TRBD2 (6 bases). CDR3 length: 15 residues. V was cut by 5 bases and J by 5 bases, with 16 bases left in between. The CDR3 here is CASSRDSPPHNEQFF. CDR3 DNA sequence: TGTGCCAGCAGTAGGGACTCCCCGCCCCACAATGAGCAGTTCTTC.

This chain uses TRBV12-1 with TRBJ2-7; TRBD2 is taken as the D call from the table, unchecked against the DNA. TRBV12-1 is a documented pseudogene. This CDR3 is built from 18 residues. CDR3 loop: CASSFSPGDTRVPYEQYF. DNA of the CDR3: TGTGCCAGCAGCTTCTCCCCAGGCGATACTAGGGTCCCCTACGAGCAGTACTTC.

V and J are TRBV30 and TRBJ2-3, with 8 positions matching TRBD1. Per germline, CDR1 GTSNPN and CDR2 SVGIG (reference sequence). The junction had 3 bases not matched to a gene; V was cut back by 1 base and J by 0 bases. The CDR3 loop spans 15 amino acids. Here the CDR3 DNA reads TGTGCCTGGAGTGCCGGGACAGGAAGCACAGATACGCAGTATTTT. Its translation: CAWSAGTGSTDTQYF. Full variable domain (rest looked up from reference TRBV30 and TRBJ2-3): SQTIHQWPATLVQPVGSPLSLECTVEGTSNPNLYWYRQAAGRGLQLLFYSVGIGQISSEVPQNLSASRPQDRQFILSSKKLLLSDSGFYLCAWSAGTGSTDTQYFGPGTRLTVL.

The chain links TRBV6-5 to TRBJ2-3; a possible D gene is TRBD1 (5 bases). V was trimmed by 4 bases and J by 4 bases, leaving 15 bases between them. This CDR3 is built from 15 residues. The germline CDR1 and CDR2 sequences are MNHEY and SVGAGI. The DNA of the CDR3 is TGTGCCAGCAGTTTAGGGCAGGGTGCTGCAGATACGCAGTATTTT. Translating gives CASSLGQGAADTQYF.